The rows below give T cell receptor beta chains drawn from one sample of a study of control samples from healthy donors and cancer patients. Measured with immunoSEQ multiplex PCR; TCRdb has only the in-frame clones, and not every one. The data show under 150,000 clones, with approximately 88% seen just once and approximately 3.2% held by the top ten. Sequenced: blood. The receptors come from a man in his forties or fifties in good health. CDR3s include the opening cysteine and the closing phenylalanine or tryptophan. The order of the fields is J gene, clone size, D gene, V gene, CDR3 protein, CDR3 DNA. The D gene is left open where the match is weak. Expanded clones are given a class, and other clones once, few, many or no size at all.

j_call: TRBJ1-4; clone_size: -; d_call: TRBD1; v_call: TRBV11-2; cdr3_aa: CASSLVQGRNEKLFF; cdr3_nt: TGTGCCAGCAGCTTAGTACAGGGGCGGAATGAAAAACTGTTTTTT
j_call: TRBJ2-3; clone_size: -; d_call: -; v_call: TRBV6-5; cdr3_aa: CAHSPGTDTQYF; cdr3_nt: TGTGCCCACTCACCGGGCACAGATACGCAGTATTTT
j_call: TRBJ1-3; clone_size: -; d_call: -; v_call: TRBV7-2; cdr3_aa: CASSLTFKGNTIYF; cdr3_nt: TGTGCCAGCAGCTTAACCTTCAAGGGAAACACCATATATTTT
j_call: TRBJ2-2; clone_size: -; d_call: TRBD2; v_call: TRBV7-9; cdr3_aa: CASSLVLAGAATGTGELFF; cdr3_nt: TGTGCCAGCAGCTTAGTTCTAGCGGGGGCCGCTACGGGCACCGGGGAGCTGTTTTTT
j_call: TRBJ2-3; clone_size: -; d_call: -; v_call: TRBV11-3; cdr3_aa: CASSLDGNTDTQYF; cdr3_nt: TGTGCCAGCAGCTTAGACGGAAACACAGATACGCAGTATTTT
j_call: TRBJ2-5; clone_size: -; d_call: TRBD2; v_call: TRBV5-4; cdr3_aa: CASSLAGRGAQETQYF; cdr3_nt: TGTGCCAGCAGCTTGGCCGGGCGGGGGGCTCAAGAGACCCAGTACTTC
j_call: TRBJ1-6; clone_size: -; d_call: TRBD1; v_call: TRBV7-2; cdr3_aa: CASSFQGQGSPLHF; cdr3_nt: TGTGCCAGCAGCTTTCAAGGACAGGGTTCACCCCTCCACTTT
j_call: TRBJ1-1; clone_size: -; d_call: -; v_call: TRBV5-5; cdr3_aa: CASSLVGSVNTEAFF; cdr3_nt: TGTGCCAGCAGCTTGGTTGGTTCGGTCAACACTGAAGCTTTCTTT
j_call: TRBJ1-2; clone_size: -; d_call: -; v_call: TRBV6-5; cdr3_aa: CASHQAGYGYTF; cdr3_nt: TGTGCCAGCCATCAGGCGGGCTATGGCTACACCTTC
j_call: TRBJ1-6; clone_size: -; d_call: -; v_call: TRBV5-5; cdr3_aa: CASSLESGYNSPLHF; cdr3_nt: TGTGCCAGCAGCTTGGAGTCAGGATATAATTCACCCCTCCACTTT
j_call: TRBJ2-3; clone_size: -; d_call: -; v_call: TRBV10-2; cdr3_aa: CASFSADTQYF; cdr3_nt: TGCGCCAGCTTCTCAGCAGATACGCAGTATTTT
j_call: TRBJ1-5; clone_size: few; d_call: -; v_call: TRBV3-1/TRBV3-2; cdr3_aa: CASSQDGIRNQPQHF; cdr3_nt: TGTGCCAGCAGCCAAGATGGGATTCGGAATCAGCCCCAGCATTTT
j_call: TRBJ2-7; clone_size: -; d_call: TRBD1; v_call: TRBV2; cdr3_aa: CASVGQGISYEQYF; cdr3_nt: TGTGCCAGCGTAGGACAGGGGATCTCCTACGAGCAGTACTTC
j_call: TRBJ2-1; clone_size: -; d_call: TRBD2; v_call: TRBV3-1/TRBV3-2; cdr3_aa: CASSSGLAGAYNEQFF; cdr3_nt: TGTGCCAGCAGCTCAGGACTAGCGGGGGCCTACAATGAGCAGTTCTTC
j_call: TRBJ1-5; clone_size: -; d_call: TRBD1; v_call: TRBV19; cdr3_aa: CASSNQQTGNQPQHF; cdr3_nt: TGTGCCAGTAGTAACCAACAGACAGGGAACCAGCCCCAGCATTTT
j_call: TRBJ2-5; clone_size: once; d_call: TRBD2; v_call: TRBV5-4; cdr3_aa: CASSLSGLAGKTQYF; cdr3_nt: TGTGCCAGCAGCTTATCTGGACTAGCGGGAAAGACCCAGTACTTC
j_call: TRBJ1-1; clone_size: -; d_call: -; v_call: TRBV7-2; cdr3_aa: CASSSRAGQNTEAFF; cdr3_nt: TGTGCCAGCAGCTCCCGGGCGGGACAGAACACTGAAGCTTTCTTT
j_call: TRBJ2-3; clone_size: -; d_call: TRBD2; v_call: TRBV6-5; cdr3_aa: CASGGAGGPIDTQYF; cdr3_nt: TGTGCCAGTGGTGGGGCGGGGGGGCCAATAGATACGCAGTATTTT
j_call: TRBJ2-5; clone_size: -; d_call: -; v_call: TRBV7-9; cdr3_aa: CASSRRDIQETQYF; cdr3_nt: TGTGCCAGCAGCCGCCGGGACATACAAGAGACCCAGTACTTC
j_call: TRBJ1-3; clone_size: -; d_call: -; v_call: TRBV3-1/TRBV3-2; cdr3_aa: CASSQEGDSSGNTIYF; cdr3_nt: TGTGCCAGCAGCCAAGAAGGAGACAGCTCTGGAAACACCATATATTTT
j_call: TRBJ2-7; clone_size: once; d_call: -; v_call: TRBV19; cdr3_aa: CASSQPRGGEYEQYF; cdr3_nt: TGTGCCAGTAGTCAGCCCAGAGGAGGGGAGTACGAGCAGTACTTC
j_call: TRBJ2-2; clone_size: few; d_call: -; v_call: TRBV11-2; cdr3_aa: CASSLGTALTGELFF; cdr3_nt: TGTGCCAGCAGCTTAGGGACAGCACTCACCGGGGAGCTGTTTTTT
j_call: TRBJ2-3; clone_size: -; d_call: -; v_call: TRBV19; cdr3_aa: CASTRGDSTDTQYF; cdr3_nt: TGTGCCAGTACCAGGGGGGATAGCACAGATACGCAGTATTTT
j_call: TRBJ1-2; clone_size: -; d_call: -; v_call: TRBV12-3/TRBV12-4; cdr3_aa: CASSLVSYGYTF; cdr3_nt: TGTGCCAGCAGTTTAGTAAGCTATGGCTACACCTTC
j_call: TRBJ1-2; clone_size: -; d_call: TRBD1; v_call: TRBV7-9; cdr3_aa: CASSLGTGLLGYTF; cdr3_nt: TGTGCCAGCAGCTTAGGGACAGGCTTGCTTGGCTACACCTTC
j_call: TRBJ1-5; clone_size: -; d_call: -; v_call: TRBV21-1; cdr3_aa: CASSKARIRNQPQHF; cdr3_nt: TGTGCCAGCAGCAAAGCTAGGATCAGAAATCAGCCCCAGCATTTT
j_call: TRBJ2-2; clone_size: -; d_call: -; v_call: TRBV21-1; cdr3_aa: CASSTPILLAGANTGELFF; cdr3_nt: TGTGCCAGCAGCACCCCTATCCTCCTCGCAGGCGCGAACACCGGGGAGCTGTTTTTT
j_call: TRBJ1-1; clone_size: -; d_call: TRBD1; v_call: TRBV13; cdr3_aa: CASSPQRDPTGVNTEAFF; cdr3_nt: TGTGCCAGCAGCCCCCAAAGGGACCCGACAGGGGTGAACACTGAAGCTTTCTTT
j_call: TRBJ2-3; clone_size: once; d_call: TRBD2; v_call: TRBV7-8; cdr3_aa: CASSWEGRGTDTQYF; cdr3_nt: TGTGCCAGCAGCTGGGAGGGTCGAGGCACAGATACGCAGTATTTT
j_call: TRBJ1-1; clone_size: -; d_call: TRBD1; v_call: TRBV11-2; cdr3_aa: CASSRTGREAFF; cdr3_nt: TGTGCCAGCAGCCGGACAGGGAGGGAAGCTTTCTTT
j_call: TRBJ1-2; clone_size: -; d_call: -; v_call: TRBV4-1; cdr3_aa: CASSQVLGGANGYTF; cdr3_nt: TGCGCCAGCAGCCAAGTTCTCGGGGGGGCCAATGGCTACACCTTC
j_call: TRBJ2-3; clone_size: -; d_call: -; v_call: TRBV6-5; cdr3_aa: CASSYRGGGDTQYF; cdr3_nt: TGTGCCAGCAGTTACAGGGGGGGCGGAGATACGCAGTATTTT
j_call: TRBJ1-4; clone_size: -; d_call: -; v_call: TRBV5-1; cdr3_aa: CASSVHTGEKLFF; cdr3_nt: TGCGCCAGCAGCGTACACACAGGGGAAAAACTGTTTTTT
j_call: TRBJ2-6; clone_size: once; d_call: -; v_call: TRBV5-1; cdr3_aa: CASSLETGVLKFTLSGANVLTF; cdr3_nt: TGCGCCAGCAGCTTGGAGACCGGGGTCCTAAAATTCACACTCTCTGGGGCCAACGTCCTGACTTTC
j_call: TRBJ1-4; clone_size: -; d_call: -; v_call: TRBV10-3; cdr3_aa: CAISEEGLNEKLFF; cdr3_nt: TGTGCCATCAGCGAGGAGGGGCTTAATGAAAAACTGTTTTTT
j_call: TRBJ1-1; clone_size: once; d_call: TRBD1; v_call: TRBV5-1; cdr3_aa: CASRESGTGRTEAFF; cdr3_nt: TGCGCCAGCAGAGAGAGCGGGACAGGGAGGACTGAAGCTTTCTTT
j_call: TRBJ2-3; clone_size: once; d_call: TRBD1; v_call: TRBV6-5; cdr3_aa: CASSRTGMGTDTQYF; cdr3_nt: TGTGCCAGCAGTAGGACAGGGATGGGCACAGATACGCAGTATTTT
j_call: TRBJ2-2; clone_size: -; d_call: -; v_call: TRBV15; cdr3_aa: CATSRIQVANTGELFF; cdr3_nt: TGTGCCACCAGCAGAATTCAGGTTGCGAACACCGGGGAGCTGTTTTTT
j_call: TRBJ2-7; clone_size: -; d_call: -; v_call: TRBV2; cdr3_aa: CASGRGYEQYF; cdr3_nt: TGTGCCAGCGGCCGGGGGTACGAGCAGTACTTC
j_call: TRBJ1-6; clone_size: -; d_call: TRBD1; v_call: TRBV11-3; cdr3_aa: CASSLGGDRGNSPLHF; cdr3_nt: TGTGCCAGCAGCCTAGGGGGGGACAGGGGAAACTCACCCCTCCACTTT
j_call: TRBJ2-7; clone_size: -; d_call: TRBD2; v_call: TRBV5-1; cdr3_aa: CASSLFASGGRYEQYF; cdr3_nt: TGCGCCAGCAGCTTGTTTGCTAGCGGGGGCCGCTACGAGCAGTACTTC
j_call: TRBJ1-2; clone_size: -; d_call: TRBD1; v_call: TRBV30; cdr3_aa: CAWSSRTGADYGYTF; cdr3_nt: TGTGCCTGGAGTTCAAGGACAGGGGCTGACTATGGCTACACCTTC
j_call: TRBJ2-5; clone_size: few; d_call: -; v_call: TRBV2; cdr3_aa: CATTEQIRFETQYF; cdr3_nt: TGTGCCACCACGGAGCAGATTCGATTTGAGACCCAGTACTTC
j_call: TRBJ1-4; clone_size: once; d_call: -; v_call: TRBV10-1; cdr3_aa: CASMKGFGEKLFF; cdr3_nt: TGCGCCAGCATGAAAGGGTTTGGCGAAAAACTGTTTTTT
j_call: TRBJ2-7; clone_size: -; d_call: TRBD1; v_call: TRBV7-9; cdr3_aa: CASRPGTGGLYEQYF; cdr3_nt: TGTGCCAGCAGGCCCGGGACAGGGGGGCTCTACGAGCAGTACTTC
j_call: TRBJ2-6; clone_size: once; d_call: -; v_call: TRBV24-1; cdr3_aa: CATSVSGANVLTF; cdr3_nt: TGTGCCACCAGTGTCTCTGGGGCCAACGTCCTGACTTTC
j_call: TRBJ2-7; clone_size: -; d_call: -; v_call: TRBV3-1/TRBV3-2; cdr3_aa: CASSQRTASYEQYF; cdr3_nt: TGTGCCAGCAGCCAACGAACGGCATCCTACGAGCAGTACTTC
j_call: TRBJ2-1; clone_size: -; d_call: -; v_call: TRBV14; cdr3_aa: CASSPPGGHSYNEQFF; cdr3_nt: TGTGCCAGCAGTCCCCCAGGGGGGCACTCCTACAATGAGCAGTTCTTC
j_call: TRBJ2-3; clone_size: -; d_call: -; v_call: TRBV28; cdr3_aa: CASSDRATDTQYF; cdr3_nt: TGTGCCAGCAGTGACCGAGCCACAGATACGCAGTATTTT
j_call: TRBJ2-5; clone_size: -; d_call: TRBD2; v_call: TRBV10-2; cdr3_aa: CASTGGVETQYF; cdr3_nt: TGCGCCAGCACGGGAGGGGTTGAGACCCAGTACTTC
j_call: TRBJ1-2; clone_size: -; d_call: TRBD1; v_call: TRBV7-9; cdr3_aa: CASSSRPGQGEDYGYTF; cdr3_nt: TGTGCCAGCAGCTCGCGCCCGGGACAGGGGGAGGACTATGGCTACACCTTC
j_call: TRBJ2-2; clone_size: -; d_call: -; v_call: TRBV6-5; cdr3_aa: CASRRDLANTGELFF; cdr3_nt: TGTGCCAGCAGGAGGGACCTCGCGAACACCGGGGAGCTGTTTTTT
j_call: TRBJ1-2; clone_size: -; d_call: -; v_call: TRBV11-2; cdr3_aa: CASSFAGTTNYGYTF; cdr3_nt: TGTGCCAGCAGCTTTGCCGGGACAACTAACTATGGCTACACCTTC
j_call: TRBJ2-4; clone_size: -; d_call: -; v_call: TRBV5-1; cdr3_aa: CASSLGRGMAKNIQYF; cdr3_nt: TGCGCCAGCAGCTTAGGCAGGGGCATGGCCAAAAACATTCAGTACTTC